Listed below are T cell receptor beta chains from one sample, sequenced in a study of T cell changes during pregnancy in multiple sclerosis. Libraries were prepared by immunoSEQ multiplex PCR; TCRdb keeps only in-frame clonotypes and omits some of them. The sample has more than 25,000 clones, approximately 90% seen once. Sequences were derived from CD8+ T cells from peripheral blood mononuclear cells, sampled in the first trimester of pregnancy. The source is a female donor with multiple sclerosis, enrolled in a pregnancy study. Both conserved end residues are part of each CDR3. Each record gives: J gene, D gene, clone size, V gene, CDR3 DNA, CDR3 protein. The D gene is left open where the match is weak. Some rows mark clone size as missing; the rest say once, few, many or name a class of expanded clone.

j_gene: TRBJ2-7
d_gene: -
abundance: -
v_gene: TRBV27
CDR3nt: TGTGCCAGCAGTTTAGGAGCCGTGCAGGAGCAGTACTTC
CDR3aa: CASSLGAVQEQYF

j_gene: TRBJ2-5
d_gene: -
abundance: -
v_gene: TRBV29-1
CDR3nt: TGCAGCGTTGTCCCCCCGAGCGGAGAGACCCAGTACTTC
CDR3aa: CSVVPPSGETQYF

j_gene: TRBJ2-1
d_gene: TRBD1
abundance: -
v_gene: TRBV7-3
CDR3nt: TGTGCCAGCAGCTTAATGGGGACAGGGGGCAATGAGCAGTTCTTC
CDR3aa: CASSLMGTGGNEQFF

j_gene: TRBJ2-1
d_gene: TRBD2
abundance: -
v_gene: TRBV27
CDR3nt: TGTGCCAGCAGTTTATCTGCCGGGACTAGTCCGAATGAGCAGTTCTTC
CDR3aa: CASSLSAGTSPNEQFF

j_gene: TRBJ2-1
d_gene: TRBD2
abundance: -
v_gene: TRBV11-2
CDR3nt: TGTGCCAGCAGCTTGGGGGGGGGCTTCACTAGCGGGAGTGGAAATGAGCAGTTCTTC
CDR3aa: CASSLGGGFTSGSGNEQFF

j_gene: TRBJ2-7
d_gene: -
abundance: -
v_gene: TRBV30
CDR3nt: TGTGCCTGGAGTGTCTCGGTGGAGCAGTACTTC
CDR3aa: CAWSVSVEQYF

j_gene: TRBJ2-3
d_gene: TRBD2
abundance: -
v_gene: TRBV7-3
CDR3nt: TGTGCCAGCAGCTTAAACCCCGGGACTAGTACAGATACGCAGTATTTT
CDR3aa: CASSLNPGTSTDTQYF

j_gene: TRBJ2-7
d_gene: TRBD2
abundance: few
v_gene: TRBV30
CDR3nt: TGTGCCTGGATCCCCGAAGCGGGACCCTACGAGCAGTACTTC
CDR3aa: CAWIPEAGPYEQYF

j_gene: TRBJ1-2
d_gene: TRBD1
abundance: many
v_gene: TRBV19
CDR3nt: TGTGCCAGTACCTCCCGCTTACCTTCCGGGACAGGGGAATTTACGCGATATGGCTACACCTTC
CDR3aa: CASTSRLPSGTGEFTRYGYTF

j_gene: TRBJ1-1
d_gene: TRBD1
abundance: -
v_gene: TRBV29-1
CDR3nt: TGCAGCGACCGGACAGGGGCCGGTGAAGCTTTCTTT
CDR3aa: CSDRTGAGEAFF

j_gene: TRBJ1-1
d_gene: -
abundance: -
v_gene: TRBV30
CDR3nt: TGTGCCTGGAGCGACGTCACAGGGAACACTGAAGCTTTCTTT
CDR3aa: CAWSDVTGNTEAFF

j_gene: TRBJ2-2
d_gene: TRBD2
abundance: -
v_gene: TRBV7-3
CDR3nt: TGTGCCAGCAGCTCCTCACTAGCGGGAGTGATCACCGGGGAGCTGTTTTTT
CDR3aa: CASSSSLAGVITGELFF

j_gene: TRBJ2-7
d_gene: -
abundance: -
v_gene: TRBV7-9
CDR3nt: TGTGCCAGCAGCTCCCAGACCCTGGGCTCGCACGAGCAGTACTTC
CDR3aa: CASSSQTLGSHEQYF

j_gene: TRBJ1-2
d_gene: -
abundance: -
v_gene: TRBV11-1
CDR3nt: TGTGCCAGCAGCTTAGCCATCAGGGGTTTCTATGGCTACACCTTC
CDR3aa: CASSLAIRGFYGYTF

j_gene: TRBJ2-1
d_gene: TRBD1
abundance: -
v_gene: TRBV27
CDR3nt: TGTGCCAGCAGTCCGACAGGGAGCCGCGTCAATGAGCAGTTCTTC
CDR3aa: CASSPTGSRVNEQFF

j_gene: TRBJ1-5
d_gene: TRBD1
abundance: once
v_gene: TRBV28
CDR3nt: TGTGCCAGCAGTTTAGTTGACAGGGGGAATCAGCCCCAGCATTTT
CDR3aa: CASSLVDRGNQPQHF

j_gene: TRBJ2-2
d_gene: -
abundance: -
v_gene: TRBV28
CDR3nt: TGTGCCAGCAGTTTAGCGCTGAACACCGGGGAGCTGTTTTTT
CDR3aa: CASSLALNTGELFF

j_gene: TRBJ1-1
d_gene: TRBD1
abundance: once
v_gene: TRBV4-1
CDR3nt: TGCGCCAGCAGCCTCGGACAGGGCCCTGAAGCTTTCTTT
CDR3aa: CASSLGQGPEAFF

j_gene: TRBJ2-7
d_gene: TRBD1
abundance: -
v_gene: TRBV7-9
CDR3nt: TGTGCCAGCAGCCCTGCCCCGGACAGGGATGAGCCCTACGAGCAGTACTTC
CDR3aa: CASSPAPDRDEPYEQYF

j_gene: TRBJ1-1
d_gene: TRBD1
abundance: -
v_gene: TRBV11-2
CDR3nt: TGTGCCAGCAGCTCCAGGGGACAGGGTACTTTCTTT
CDR3aa: CASSSRGQGTFF

j_gene: TRBJ2-2
d_gene: -
abundance: -
v_gene: TRBV19
CDR3nt: TGTGCCAGTAGTATGTCCGGGTTTGGCACCGGGGAGCTGTTTTTT
CDR3aa: CASSMSGFGTGELFF

j_gene: TRBJ2-3
d_gene: TRBD2
abundance: once
v_gene: TRBV11-2
CDR3nt: TGTGCCAGCAGCCACGTTGAAGGAGCGGGAGGGACCACAGATACGCAGTATTTT
CDR3aa: CASSHVEGAGGTTDTQYF

j_gene: TRBJ2-1
d_gene: TRBD1
abundance: -
v_gene: TRBV6-1
CDR3nt: TGTGCCAGCAGTGGGGGACAGGAATACAATGAGCAGTTCTTC
CDR3aa: CASSGGQEYNEQFF

j_gene: TRBJ1-5
d_gene: -
abundance: few
v_gene: TRBV6-4
CDR3nt: TGTGCCAGCAGTAGGGGTAGCAATCAGCCCCAGCATTTT
CDR3aa: CASSRGSNQPQHF

j_gene: TRBJ2-1
d_gene: TRBD1
abundance: -
v_gene: TRBV19
CDR3nt: TGTGCCAGTACCCCCCGGACAGGGGGATACTACAATGAGCAGTTCTTC
CDR3aa: CASTPRTGGYYNEQFF

j_gene: TRBJ2-7
d_gene: -
abundance: -
v_gene: TRBV19
CDR3nt: TGTGCCAGTAGTTCGATAGCAGGGCCGACGTACGAGCAGTACTTC
CDR3aa: CASSSIAGPTYEQYF

j_gene: TRBJ1-2
d_gene: -
abundance: -
v_gene: TRBV27
CDR3nt: TGTGCCAGCAGCCCCCCACTGGGCGGGGGCTACACCTTC
CDR3aa: CASSPPLGGGYTF

j_gene: TRBJ1-4
d_gene: -
abundance: -
v_gene: TRBV5-1
CDR3nt: TGCGCCAGCAGCTTCGAAGCCGGAAAACTGTTTTTT
CDR3aa: CASSFEAGKLFF

j_gene: TRBJ2-1
d_gene: TRBD2
abundance: -
v_gene: TRBV27
CDR3nt: TGTGCCAGCAATACCGGGACTAGCGGTTACAATGAGCAGTTCTTC
CDR3aa: CASNTGTSGYNEQFF

j_gene: TRBJ2-7
d_gene: TRBD2
abundance: -
v_gene: TRBV5-1
CDR3nt: TGCGCCAGCAGATTCGGGGGGACCTACGAGCAGTACTTC
CDR3aa: CASRFGGTYEQYF

j_gene: TRBJ2-7
d_gene: -
abundance: -
v_gene: TRBV5-1
CDR3nt: TGCGCCAGCAGCTTGGACTCCCTAGGGGGCTACGAGCAGTACTTC
CDR3aa: CASSLDSLGGYEQYF

j_gene: TRBJ2-1
d_gene: TRBD2
abundance: -
v_gene: TRBV29-1
CDR3nt: TGCAGCGTAGAGGGGACTAGCGGGAGCTATGAGCAGTTCTTC
CDR3aa: CSVEGTSGSYEQFF

j_gene: TRBJ2-1
d_gene: -
abundance: -
v_gene: TRBV9
CDR3nt: TGTGCCAGCAGCGTCCAGGGAAACAATGAGCAGTTCTTC
CDR3aa: CASSVQGNNEQFF